The T cell receptor (beta chain) described here comes from a study of CD8 T cells in Susac syndrome. In blood CD8+ and CD4+ T cells, TCR beta underwent sequencing. It was negative isolation that provided the CD8+ and CD4+ T cells, whereas TEMRA cells were enriched by FACS. Turning to this clonotype: The antigen is not known.

Germline V gives CDR1 SGHAT, CDR2 FQNNGV. V shed 5 bases and J shed 0 bases, with 18 bases lying between them. The CDR3 is 17 residues long. Study results and caveats: In Susac syndrome, the CD4+ T cell repertoires did not show clonal expansion.

cDNA came from about 0.5 to 1 ug RNA primed by random hexamers. immunoSEQ multiplex PCR amplified TCR beta CDR3 across 54 Vbeta, 13 Jbeta. MiXCR, run by TCRdb on the immunoSEQ multiplex PCR reads, gives a single entry per CDR3 protein. The profile shows under 95,000 distinct CDR3 sequences, roughly 94% of them singletons. The sequencing input was CD4+ T cells from PBMCs. The receptor was isolated from a human donor with Susac syndrome. The rearrangement joins TRBV11-2 to TRBJ2-3, with D possibly matching TRBD1 (5 bases). DNA for the CDR3: TGTGCCAGCAGCCCAGGGCTACCGCTGGCTAGCACAGATACGCAGTATTTT. The encoded protein is CASSPGLPLASTDTQYF.